The next 21 T cell receptor beta chains were all read from a single sample in a study of tumor and adjacent non-tumor tissue in lung cancer. The template was RNA from unsorted bulk tissue. TCRbeta libraries were built with three rounds of nested PCR, modified from ARM-PCR. Using its own MiXCR run on the multiplex PCR reads, TCRdb lists one record per CDR3 protein. The sample consists of about 75,000 distinct CDR3 sequences, around four fifths of them appearing once. Sequenced material: lung tumor tissue. These receptors came from a woman aged 50 to 60 with non-small cell lung cancer.

A remark on this clonotype: The junction departs from germline at one end; a sequencing error may be responsible. The chain recombines TRBV12-5 with TRBJ2-3; TRBD2 is a possible D gene (6 bases). The CDR3 spans 13 residues. Looked up from germline, CDR1 is LGHNT and CDR2 is FRNRAP. The chain's CDR3 is CSSGDGSIDTQYF. In DNA, the CDR3 is TGTTCTAGTGGTGACGGGAGTATCGATACGCAGTATTTT.

As to this clonotype: Because it lacks the conserved phenylalanine or tryptophan at the end, this CDR3 is likely a read error. The DNA is omitted, as the CDR3 cannot be located on it reliably, and the CDR3 follows TCRdb's listing. The V gene is TRBV28, the J gene TRBJ2-1; TRBD1 was called by the table and not checked on the DNA. From its first to its last residue, the CDR3 has 15 amino acids. CDR1 and CDR2 from the germline V gene are MDHEN and SYDVKM. CDR3 loop: CASATLGGPFYELFS.

A note on this clonotype: The germline gene is not matched at one end of the junction; a read error may be the cause. The CDR3 spells CANSQAERGVKTQYF. In nucleotides, the CDR3 is TGCGCCAACAGCCAAGCGGAGCGGGGTGTGAAGACCCAGTACTTC. The rearrangement links TRBV4-1 to TRBJ2-5; 7 bases fit TRBD2. The CDR3 is 15 amino acids. Germline lookup yields CDR1 MGHRA and CDR2 YSYEKL.

A note on this clonotype: A read error may produce the germline difference seen at one junction end. This chain links TRBV11-2 with TRBJ1-4, with D unresolved. Germline assignment: CDR1 SGHAT and CDR2 FQNNGV. The CDR3 totals 14 residues. The CDR3 spells CASSLAGINEKLLF. The CDR3 DNA follows: TGTGCCAGCAGCTTAGCAGGAATTAATGAGAAACTGTTATTT. Full variable domain (outside the CDR3, taken from reference TRBV11-2 and TRBJ1-4): EAGVAQSPRYKIIEKRQSVAFWCNPISGHATLYWYQQILGQGPKLLIQFQNNGVVDDSQLPKDRFSAERLKGVDSTLKIQPAKLEDSAVYLCASSLAGINEKLLFGSGTQLSVL.

This clonotype was observed a few times. No conserved phenylalanine or tryptophan ends this CDR3, so it is likely a read error. The V and J genes are TRBV4-1 and TRBJ1-1; D unclear. The CDR3 has 14 residues. Between the trimmed V and J ends, which lost 3 bases and 1 base, there was a span of 9 bases. Germline values: CDR1 MGHRA, CDR2 YSYEKL. CDR3 DNA sequence: TGCGCCAGCAGCCAGGCACGGGCGAACACTGAAGCTTTCTCT. This translates into CASSQARANTEAFS.

This clonotype has just a few counts. The chain links TRBV29-1 to TRBJ1-1; TRBD1 agrees at 8 bases. Trimming cost V 7 bases and J 5 bases; bases outside gene matches: 12. CDR1 and CDR2 from the germline V gene are SQVTM and ANQGSEA. CDR3 length: 14 amino acids. CDR3 loop: CSAGWGQDNTEAFF. The DNA for the CDR3 is TGCAGCGCTGGGTGGGGACAGGACAATACTGAAGCTTTCTTT.

The chain has TRBV6-1 and TRBJ2-2; TRBD2 might be the D (6 bases). V was clipped by 6 bases and J by 9 bases, with 14 bases between them. Germline assignment: CDR1 MNHNS and CDR2 SASEGT. The CDR3 is made up of 13 amino acids. For the CDR3, the DNA is TGTGCCAGCAGGCTAGCGAGAACCCGGGAGCTGTTTTTT. Its protein product is CASRLARTRELFF.

Turning to this clonotype: The junction departs from germline at one end; a sequencing error may be responsible. The V and J genes are TRBV28 and TRBJ1-4, with D tentatively TRBD1 (6 bases). The CDR3 is 15 amino acids. The germline gives CDR1 MDHEN, CDR2 SYDVKM. The CDR3 coding sequence is TGTGCCAGCAGCATCCCGGGACATGGATTTGAAAATCTGTTTTTT. Translated: CASSIPGHGFENLFF.

This clonotype was seen many times. The rearrangement uses TRBV20-1 and TRBJ2-7, with 11 bases lining up with TRBD2. Germline V gene data show CDR1 as DFQATT and CDR2 as SNEGSKA (reference sequence). The CDR3 runs to 14 residues. Trimming at V came to 6 bases and at J to 2 bases, leaving 6 bases not matched to a gene. The CDR3 DNA reads TGCAGTGCCGTACTAGCGGGAGAACCCTACGAGCAGTACTTC. The encoded protein is CSAVLAGEPYEQYF.

In regard to this clonotype: The CDR3 does not end in the conserved phenylalanine or tryptophan, so this is likely a read error. Because the CDR3's place on the DNA is in doubt, the DNA is left out and the CDR3 is given as listed by TCRdb. The chain is built from TRBV11-2 and TRBJ2-1; TRBD1 is taken as the D call from the table, unchecked against the DNA. The CDR3 adds up to 17 amino acids, both ends counted. CDR1 is SGHAT and CDR2 is FQNNGV in the germline V gene. The CDR3 reads CASSLARGAGIYNGQFL.

Turning to this clonotype: A much larger clone is a single base away; this may be a read error. J is TRBJ2-1 and V is TRBV11-2; 11 bases are a match to TRBD2. The CDR3 spans 16 residues. Germline CDR1 SGHAT, CDR2 FQNNGV. The CDR3 loop is CASSPLLAGDGNERFF. The CDR3 DNA follows: TGTGCCAGCAGCCCCCTACTAGCGGGAGATGGCAATGAGCGGTTCTTC.

The chain carries TRBV7-2 and TRBJ2-6; D call uncertain. CDR1 is SGHTA and CDR2 is FQGNSA in the germline V gene. This CDR3 has 14 residues. V lost 2 bases and J 0 bases, leaving 2 bases between the germline ends. CDR3 loop: CASSLYSGANVLTF. The CDR3 region has the DNA TGTGCCAGCAGCTTATACTCTGGGGCCAACGTCCTGACTTTC. The full variable domain, completed using reference TRBV7-2 and TRBJ2-6, is GAGVSQSPSNKVTEKGKDVELRCDPISGHTALYWYRQSLGQGLEFLIYFQGNSAPDKSGLPSDRFSAERTGGSVSTLTIQRTQQEDSAVYLCASSLYSGANVLTFGAGSRLTVL.

To note about this clonotype: A much larger clone differs from this one at a single base, so this may be a read error. The V call is TRBV6-4, the J call TRBJ1-6; 7 bases match TRBD1. CDR3 size: 14 residues. Germline assignment: CDR1 MRHNA and CDR2 SNTAGT. The CDR3 region is CDSSDSNRGSPLHF. Here the CDR3 DNA reads TGTGACAGCAGTGACTCGAACAGGGGTTCACCCCTCCACTTT.

At least ten counts were recorded for this clonotype. In DNA form, the CDR3 reads TGCGCCAGCAGCCAAGCGCTTGCAGGGGGCTACACCTTC. Amino acids: CASSQALAGGYTF. This sequence joins TRBV4-1 and TRBJ1-2; the D gene is possibly TRBD1 (5 bases). CDR3 length equals 13 residues. The germline CDR1 and CDR2 sequences are MGHRA and YSYEKL. Trimming shortened V by 1 base and J by 8 bases, and 11 bases separated the two germline ends.

In the case of this clonotype: Relative to the germline gene, one junction end is altered; a read error may explain this. The chain carries TRBV6-1 and TRBJ2-6; a possible D gene is TRBD2 (7 bases). Germline CDR1 and CDR2: MNHNS and SASEGT. CDR3 length: 17 amino acids. The CDR3 loop is CASSEVGGGVGSNVLTF. The CDR3 DNA reads TGTGCCAGCAGTGAGGTGGGAGGGGGTGTTGGGTCCAACGTCCTAACTTTC.

Points on this clonotype: At one of its ends the junction is not consistent with the germline gene, which may arise from a read error. The chain employs TRBV29-1 and TRBJ1-1; 10 bases match TRBD1. Germline CDR1 reads SQVTM; CDR2 reads ANQGSEA. The CDR3 consists of 15 residues. Here the CDR3 reads CIVSGTGDAYTEAFF. CDR3 sequence (DNA): TGCATCGTTTCCGGGACAGGGGACGCTTACACTGAAGCTTTCTTT.

This clonotype was observed at least ten times. The chain carries TRBV14 and TRBJ2-2; D call uncertain. This CDR3 comprises 13 residues. The germline V and J ends were trimmed by 4 bases and 8 bases, with 11 bases remaining between them. The germline V gene has CDR1 SGHDN and CDR2 FVKESK. CDR3 sequence (DNA): TGTGCCAGCAGCCCCCGGACGGCGGGGGAGCTGTTTTTT. Residues: CASSPRTAGELFF.

Comment on this clonotype: With a much larger clone just one base away, this may be a read error. This chain uses TRBV6-6 with TRBJ1-2; TRBD1 matches at 7 bases. The CDR3 is made up of 14 amino acids. Looked up from germline, CDR1 is MNHNY and CDR2 is SVGAGI (reference sequence). The CDR3 reads CASTSGTVNYGYAF. CDR3 coding DNA: TGTGCCAGCACCTCTGGGACAGTTAACTATGGCTACGCCTTC.

In nucleotides, the CDR3 is TGTGCCAGCAGTCACGCGAGGGGTGAAAAACTGTTTTTT. It codes for CASSHARGEKLFF. J is TRBJ1-4 and V is TRBV6-2 or TRBV6-3; maybe TRBD1 (5 bases). CDR1 is MNHEY and CDR2 is SVGEGT in the germline V gene. Trimming took 5 bases from V and 7 from J, leaving 11 bases between them. The CDR3 spans 13 residues.

On this clonotype itself: The CDR3 does not close with the conserved phenylalanine or tryptophan, likely indicating a read error. CDR3 in DNA: TGTGCCAGCAGCTTAGACATACTAACCGGGGAGCTGTTTCTT. Translating gives CASSLDILTGELFL. The V gene is TRBV11-2, the J gene TRBJ2-2; D not resolved. Germline CDR1 and CDR2: SGHAT and FQNNGV. The CDR3 runs 14 residues. The germline V and J ends were trimmed by 0 bases and 5 bases, with 7 bases remaining between them.

Points on this clonotype: Germline is not matched at one junction end, which may reflect a read error. This sequence joins TRBV6-6 and TRBJ1-2; TRBD1 agrees at 7 bases. The length of the CDR3 is 14 residues. CDR1 is MNHNY, CDR2 SVGAGI, per germline (reference sequence). CDR3 nucleotide sequence: TGTGCCAGCAGCCTCGGGACAGCCTCCTATGACTACACCTTC. It specifies CASSLGTASYDYTF.